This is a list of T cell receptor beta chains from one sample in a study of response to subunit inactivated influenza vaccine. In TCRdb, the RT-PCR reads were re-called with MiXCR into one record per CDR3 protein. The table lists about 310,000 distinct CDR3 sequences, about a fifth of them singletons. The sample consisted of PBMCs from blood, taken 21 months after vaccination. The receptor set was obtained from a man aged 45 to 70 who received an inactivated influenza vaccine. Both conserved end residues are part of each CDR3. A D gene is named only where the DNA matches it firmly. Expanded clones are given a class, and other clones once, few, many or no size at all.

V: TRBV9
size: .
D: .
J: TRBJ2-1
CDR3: CASSVVSAGQNEQFF
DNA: TGTGCCAGCAGCGTAGTCTCAGCGGGCCAGAATGAGCAGTTCTTC

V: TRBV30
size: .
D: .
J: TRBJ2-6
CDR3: CAWSKSKGYSGANVLTF
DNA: TGTGCCTGGAGCAAAAGTAAGGGCTATTCTGGGGCCAACGTCCTGACTTTC

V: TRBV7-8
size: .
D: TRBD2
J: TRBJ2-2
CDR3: CASSLVLAGLSGELFF
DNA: TGTGCCAGCAGCTTAGTACTAGCGGGATTGTCAGGGGAGCTGTTTTTT

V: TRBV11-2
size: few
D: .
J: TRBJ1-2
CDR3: CASSPAGGGWGYGYTF
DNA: TGTGCCAGCAGCCCGGCTGGGGGGGGCTGGGGGTATGGCTACACCTTC

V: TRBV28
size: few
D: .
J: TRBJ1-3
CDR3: CASSFWGLNTIYF
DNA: TGTGCCAGCAGCTTTTGGGGGTTAAACACCATATATTTT

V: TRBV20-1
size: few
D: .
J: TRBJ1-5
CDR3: CSARLGHGNQPQHF
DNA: TGCAGTGCTAGGCTCGGGCATGGGAATCAGCCCCAGCATTTT

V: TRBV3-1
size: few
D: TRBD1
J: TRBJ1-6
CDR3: CASSQEFPGGAFNSPLHF
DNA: TGTGCCAGCAGCCAAGAGTTCCCAGGGGGCGCGTTTAATTCACCCCTCCACTTT

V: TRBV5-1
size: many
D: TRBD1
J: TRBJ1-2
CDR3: CASSLTGDSANYGYTF
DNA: TGCGCCAGCAGCTTGACAGGGGATTCGGCTAACTATGGCTACACCTTC

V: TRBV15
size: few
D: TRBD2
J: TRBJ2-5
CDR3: CATSRSRLAGRETQYF
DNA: TGTGCCACCAGCAGATCGAGACTAGCGGGACGAGAGACCCAGTACTTC

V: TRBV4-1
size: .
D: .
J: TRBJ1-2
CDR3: CASSQRNIPAAVSYGYTF
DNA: TGCGCCAGCAGCCAACGAAACATCCCGGCAGCCGTGAGCTATGGCTACACCTTC

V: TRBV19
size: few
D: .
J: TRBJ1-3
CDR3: CASSIFGARNTIYF
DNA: TGTGCCAGTAGTATTTTCGGGGCCCGAAACACCATATATTTT

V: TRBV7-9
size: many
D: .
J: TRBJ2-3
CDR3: CASSPRGPDTQYF
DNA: TGTGCCAGCAGCCCCCGGGGCCCAGATACGCAGTATTTT

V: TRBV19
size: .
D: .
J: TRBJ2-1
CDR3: CASSIGREREQFF
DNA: TGTGCCAGTAGTATAGGTAGGGAACGGGAGCAGTTCTTC

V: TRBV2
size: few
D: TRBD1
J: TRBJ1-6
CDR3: CASSQQGSYNSLLHF
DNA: TGTGCCAGCAGTCAACAGGGGTCCTATAATTCACTCCTCCACTTT

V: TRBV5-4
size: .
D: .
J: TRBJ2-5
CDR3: CASSFLAGTQETQYF
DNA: TGTGCCAGCAGCTTTTTGGCGGGAACCCAAGAGACCCAGTACTTC

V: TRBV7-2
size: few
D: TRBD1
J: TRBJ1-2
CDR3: CASSLGQGVPYGYTF
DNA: TGTGCCAGCAGCTTGGGACAGGGAGTCCCCTATGGCTACACCTTC

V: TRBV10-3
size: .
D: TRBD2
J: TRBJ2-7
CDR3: CAISEVSGKYEQYF
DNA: TGTGCCATCAGTGAAGTTAGCGGGAAATACGAGCAGTACTTC

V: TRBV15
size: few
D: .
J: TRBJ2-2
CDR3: CATSRDLGPGELFF
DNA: TGTGCCACCAGCAGAGATCTGGGTCCCGGGGAGCTGTTTTTT

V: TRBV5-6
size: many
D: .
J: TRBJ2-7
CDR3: CASSTGTYEQYF
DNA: TGTGCCAGCAGCACCGGGACTTACGAGCAGTACTTC

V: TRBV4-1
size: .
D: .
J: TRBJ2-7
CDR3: CASSQDVDSGGRYEQYF
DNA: TGCGCCAGCAGCCAAGATGTAGATTCCGGGGGCCGGTACGAGCAGTACTTC

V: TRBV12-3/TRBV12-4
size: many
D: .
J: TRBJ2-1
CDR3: CASSSYNEQFF
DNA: TGTGCCAGCAGCTCGTACAATGAGCAGTTCTTC

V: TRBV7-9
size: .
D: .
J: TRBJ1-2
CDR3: CASSLVAVNYGYTF
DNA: TGTGCCAGCAGCTTAGTGGCGGTCAACTATGGCTACACCTTC

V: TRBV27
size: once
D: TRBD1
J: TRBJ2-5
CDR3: CASSLRGRGETQYF
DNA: TGTGCCAGCAGCCTCAGGGGGCGCGGTGAGACCCAGTACTTC

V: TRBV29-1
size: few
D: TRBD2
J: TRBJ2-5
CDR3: CSAAGVQETQYF
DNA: TGCAGCGCCGCGGGGGTACAAGAGACCCAGTACTTC

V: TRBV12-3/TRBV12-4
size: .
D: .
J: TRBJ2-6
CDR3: CASSLRTDSSGANVLTF
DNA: TGTGCCAGCAGTTTAAGGACAGATAGCTCTGGGGCCAACGTCCTGACTTTC

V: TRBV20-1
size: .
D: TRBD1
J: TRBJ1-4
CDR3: CSARPFDRVNEKLFF
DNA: TGCAGTGCTAGACCCTTCGACAGGGTCAATGAAAAACTGTTTTTT

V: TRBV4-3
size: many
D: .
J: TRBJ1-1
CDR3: CASSQEGRGEAFF
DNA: TGCGCCAGCAGCCAAGAGGGCAGGGGAGAAGCTTTCTTT